This TCR beta chain was retrieved from a study of blood T cell repertoires in COVID-19. Study-wide background: Some COVID-19 samples were acute and others convalescent; all came from the United States, Italy and Spain. The analysed material was cDNA or gDNA that came from T cells, B-cell-depleted T cells, or PBMCs.

Per the original methods: Reference gene primer amplification gave estimated nucleated cell counts. Here immunoSEQ multiplex PCR was the method, and the copy in TCRdb shows in-frame clones only, minus some. V and J calls and clone size are given by that table; D and trimming were obtained from the DNA. The data hold about 210,000 clones, with 82% observed a single time. Trimming removed 6 bases from V and 4 bases from J, with 7 bases in between. The length of the CDR3 is 13 residues. This clonotype was sampled from a woman between 35 and 50 years old with acute or convalescent COVID-19. What was sequenced was peripheral blood. V is TRBV12-3 or TRBV12-4 and J is TRBJ1-6; no clear D gene. Here the CDR3 DNA reads TGTGCCAGCAGCTATACTTATAATTCACCCCTCCACTTT. This translates into CASSYTYNSPLHF.